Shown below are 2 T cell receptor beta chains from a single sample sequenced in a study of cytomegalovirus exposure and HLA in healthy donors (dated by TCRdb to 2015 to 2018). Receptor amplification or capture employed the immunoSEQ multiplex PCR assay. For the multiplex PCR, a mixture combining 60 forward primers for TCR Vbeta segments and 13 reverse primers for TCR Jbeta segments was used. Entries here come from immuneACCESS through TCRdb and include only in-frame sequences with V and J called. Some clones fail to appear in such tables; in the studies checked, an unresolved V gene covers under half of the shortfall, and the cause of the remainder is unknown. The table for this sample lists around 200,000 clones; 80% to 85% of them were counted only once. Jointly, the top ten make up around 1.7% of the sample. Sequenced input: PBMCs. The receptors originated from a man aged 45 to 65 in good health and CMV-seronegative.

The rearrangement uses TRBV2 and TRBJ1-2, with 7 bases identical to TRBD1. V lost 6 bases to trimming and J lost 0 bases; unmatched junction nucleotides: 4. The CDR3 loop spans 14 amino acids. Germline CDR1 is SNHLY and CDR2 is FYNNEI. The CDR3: CASSGDSPNYGYTF. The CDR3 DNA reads TGTGCCAGCAGCGGGGACAGTCCTAACTATGGCTACACCTTC.

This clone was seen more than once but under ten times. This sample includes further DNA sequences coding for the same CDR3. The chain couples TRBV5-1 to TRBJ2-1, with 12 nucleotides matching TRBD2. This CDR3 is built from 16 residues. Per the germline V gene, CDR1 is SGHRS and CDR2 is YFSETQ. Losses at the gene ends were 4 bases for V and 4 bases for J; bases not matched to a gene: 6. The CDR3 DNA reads TGCGCCAGCAGCGGGGGGACTAGCGGGCCTTACAATGAGCAGTTCTTC. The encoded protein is CASSGGTSGPYNEQFF.